This entry lists 15 T cell receptor beta chains sequenced from one sample in a study of cytomegalovirus exposure and HLA in healthy donors (dated by TCRdb to about 2017). Libraries were constructed by the immunoSEQ multiplex PCR assay. For the multiplex PCR, a mixture combining 60 forward primers for TCR Vbeta segments and 13 reverse primers for TCR Jbeta segments was used. The source is immuneACCESS, and TCRdb retained only in-frame sequences with V and J called. Part of the clones is not carried over; for the studies checked, unresolved V genes explain less than half of this, and the remainder is unexplained. For this sample the table gives approximately 120,000 clones, of which approximately 71% were detected only once. 5.4% of the sample is held by the ten biggest clonotypes. Sequencing used PBMCs. The receptors originated from a woman aged 70-85 years in good health and CMV-seropositive.

This clone has a handful of counts. V gene TRBV7-2 combines with J gene TRBJ2-1; 8 bases line up with TRBD2. The V gene end was trimmed by 4 bases and the J gene end by 10 bases; junction bases not matched to a gene: 12. This CDR3 has 15 residues. CDR1 and CDR2 (germline): SGHTA, FQGNSA. The CDR3 region has the DNA TGTGCCAGCAGCTCCGGACTAGCTGTAGGGGCGGAGCAGTTCTTC. Translating gives CASSSGLAVGAEQFF.

This clone appeared a few times. This sequence joins TRBV6-5 and TRBJ2-3, with D perhaps TRBD2 (6 bases). CDR3 length: 15 amino acids. Per germline, CDR1 MNHEY and CDR2 SVGAGI. V was trimmed by 6 bases and J by 1 base, leaving 14 bases between them. The CDR3 region has the DNA TGTGCCAGCAGCCGCTCTAGCGCCCGCACAGATACGCAGTATTTT. Translating gives CASSRSSARTDTQYF.

The chain recombines TRBV30 with TRBJ2-5; the D gene is possibly TRBD1 (5 bases). Germline loops: CDR1 GTSNPN, CDR2 SVGIG (reference sequence). The V end was cut by 0 bases, the J end by 5 bases, with 10 bases between. The CDR3 extends over 13 amino acids. The DNA for the CDR3 is TGTGCCTGGAGTGTACATCAGGGCGAGACCCAGTACTTC. Its translation: CAWSVHQGETQYF.

This chain uses TRBV30 with TRBJ1-1, with 9 bases matching TRBD1. V gave up 3 bases and J gave up 5 bases; unmatched junction bases: 13. Germline V gene lookup returns CDR1 GTSNPN and CDR2 SVGIG (reference sequence). This CDR3 has 16 amino acids. The CDR3 DNA sequence: TGTGCCTGGAGGTCGGGACAGGGAAGGAAGGAAACTGAAGCTTTCTTT. Protein: CAWRSGQGRKETEAFF.

CDR3 region: CASSSPGTRSNEQYF. The CDR3 DNA is TGTGCCAGCAGCTCCCCCGGGACACGTTCTAACGAGCAGTACTTC. The V call is TRBV7-6, the J call TRBJ2-7; D might be TRBD1 (6 bases). Trimming removed 4 bases at V and 5 bases at J, with 18 bases between. CDR3 size: 15 residues. Germline V gives CDR1 SGHVS, CDR2 FNYEAQ.

The CDR3 region is CAWPGQGNSPLHF. DNA for the CDR3: TGTGCCTGGCCGGGACAGGGGAATTCACCCCTCCACTTT. The chain has TRBV30 and TRBJ1-6, with 10 positions matching TRBD1. Germline V lookup: CDR1 GTSNPN, CDR2 SVGIG (reference sequence). The junction had 2 bases not matched to a gene; V was cut back by 5 bases and J by 7 bases. The CDR3 runs 13 residues. Looking up the rest from reference TRBV30 and TRBJ1-6 gives the full variable domain: SQTIHQWPATLVQPVGSPLSLECTVEGTSNPNLYWYRQAAGRGLQLLFYSVGIGQISSEVPQNLSASRPQDRQFILSSKKLLLSDSGFYLCAWPGQGNSPLHFGNGTRLTVT.

This clone occurred once. The chain uses TRBV6-6 and TRBJ1-2, with D perhaps matching TRBD1 (5 bases). The V end was cut by 2 bases, the J end by 4 bases, with 14 bases between. CDR1 is MNHNY, CDR2 SVGAGI, per germline (reference sequence). This CDR3 is built from 15 residues. Here the CDR3 DNA reads TGTGCCAGCAGTTACCGGGCAGGAGGGACCTATGGCTACACCTTC. It encodes CASSYRAGGTYGYTF.

The genes are TRBV6-5 and TRBJ1-1; D call uncertain. This CDR3 is 12 amino acids long. Germline CDR1 reads MNHEY; CDR2 reads SVGAGI. The germline V and J ends were trimmed by 8 bases and 6 bases, with 13 bases remaining between them. CDR3 residues: CASFTLTSEAFF. CDR3 bases: TGTGCCAGCTTTACTCTGACATCTGAAGCTTTCTTT.

This clone was detected only once. The rearrangement links TRBV7-8 to TRBJ1-6; possible D gene TRBD1, 6 bases. The germline gives CDR1 SGHVS, CDR2 FQNEAQ. This CDR3 contains 16 residues. The ends were cut back, 1 base at V and 4 bases at J, with 11 bases in the middle. For the CDR3, the DNA is TGTGCCAGCAGCTTAGTAAAGGACAGATATAATTCACCCCTCCACTTT. Amino acids: CASSLVKDRYNSPLHF.

This chain connects TRBV5-8 to TRBJ2-3; D not resolved. The CDR3 runs to 14 residues. Trimming shortened V by 0 bases and J by 0 bases, and 5 bases separated the two germline ends. From germline, CDR1 is SGHTS and CDR2 YDEGEE. CDR3 nucleotides: TGTGCCAGCAGCTTGGTGGCTAGCACAGATACGCAGTATTTT. Encoded protein: CASSLVASTDTQYF. Based on the CDR3 plus reference TRBV5-8 and TRBJ2-3, the full variable domain is EAGVTQSPTHLIKTRGQQATLRCSPISGHTSVYWYQQALGLGLQFLLWYDEGEERNRGNFPPRFSGRQFPNYSSELNVNALELEDSALYLCASSLVASTDTQYFGPGTRLTVL.

The chain recombines TRBV5-5 with TRBJ2-2; the D is unclear. The germline gives CDR1 SGHKS, CDR2 YYEKEE (reference sequence). The ends were cut back, 0 bases at V and 4 bases at J, with 16 bases in the middle. The CDR3 extends over 17 amino acids. The CDR3 loop is CASSLAWRSGLTGELFF. The CDR3 DNA is TGTGCCAGCAGCTTGGCGTGGCGGTCCGGCCTCACCGGGGAGCTGTTTTTT.

V usage is TRBV30 and J usage is TRBJ1-6; 11 positions agree with TRBD1. V lost 1 base to trimming and J lost 1 base; unmatched junction nucleotides: 0. CDR1 and CDR2 from the germline V gene are GTSNPN and SVGIG (reference sequence). This CDR3 contains 16 residues. The CDR3 region has the DNA TGTGCCTGGAGTGGGGACAGGGGGTCCTATAATTCACCCCTCCACTTT. Its protein product is CAWSGDRGSYNSPLHF.

This clone appeared a few times. This chain connects TRBV30 to TRBJ2-1, with 7 positions matching TRBD2. Losses at the gene ends were 7 bases for V and 1 base for J; bases not matched to a gene: 7. Germline CDR1 GTSNPN, CDR2 SVGIG (reference sequence). The CDR3 is 14 amino acids. Here the CDR3 DNA reads TGTGCCTTGGGGCGGGGGTATTCCTACAATGAGCAGTTCTTC. It codes for CALGRGYSYNEQFF.

The gene calls are TRBV2 and TRBJ2-1, with TRBD2 matching 11 bases. The ends lost 6 bases at V and 8 bases at J; junction bases unmatched: 6. This CDR3 is built from 14 residues. The germline V gene has CDR1 SNHLY and CDR2 FYNNEI. The CDR3 loop reads CASRRLAGKDEQFF. In nucleotides, the CDR3 is TGTGCCAGCAGGAGACTAGCGGGGAAAGATGAGCAGTTCTTC.

This clone was recorded a few times. The chain recombines TRBV19 with TRBJ1-1; D might be TRBD1 (5 bases). The germline CDR1 and CDR2 sequences are LNHDA and SQIVND (reference sequence). CDR3 length: 13 amino acids. Trimming pared 9 bases from V and 1 base from J, leaving 12 bases between. The CDR3 nucleotides read TGTGCCAGCGGTGGGGCGCGGAACACTGAAGCTTTCTTT. It encodes CASGGARNTEAFF.